The TCR beta chain described here comes from a study of blood T cells in healthy people across ages (dated by TCRdb to the mid-2010s). Turning to the overall study: In model experiments, roughly one uniquely barcoded TCR beta cDNA molecule per two T cells was captured by template switching. To track age-related changes in TCR beta repertoire diversity, the study relied on deep sequencing normalized with unique cDNA molecular identifiers. The study analyzed two additional independent replicas of 1 million unique cDNA reads from the same blood draw for two donors, one aged 18 to 29 and one aged 80 or older. To avoid experimental bias, donors of different ages were distributed randomly across sequencing lanes. Donors were grouped into four age groups: young (average roughly 17 years), middle-aged (less than 40), aged (around 56) and long-lived (about 89).

The full study reports these points: Total diversity estimates from one million sequenced T cells were considered lower bounds and underestimates. The percentage of naive T cells measured by flow cytometry correlated strongly with observed TCR beta diversity. The CMV infection status of donors was not known, potentially confounding age-related changes in expanded clonotypes. Bulk unsorted PBMC profiling prevented conclusive comparison of naive and antigen-experienced compartments. Compared with the aged group, the long-lived group had more naive CD4+ T cells, fewer expanded clones and increased TCR diversity, suggesting age selection. As age increased, observed TCR beta diversity per million T cells dropped in a roughly linear way, and a significant reduction was already evident by age about 40.

From a lookup of the germline V gene (reference sequence), CDR1 and CDR2 are LGHDT and YNNKEL. At the junction V is shortened by 2 bases and J by 8 bases, with 12 bases in between. The CDR3 runs 14 amino acids, cysteine and phenylalanine included. The DNA shown is the 42-base CDR3, in frame from base 1. This clonotype has a single count. Its antigen target is currently unknown. The record has no base qualities; no much larger clone is one base away. A single read constitutes weak evidence. Libraries were built with 5' RACE. Data came from an Illumina HiSeq 2500. A second roughly 7 to 11 cycle PCR used a sample-barcoded 5' primer and a J-beta primer mix. Each TCR beta cDNA molecule received a unique molecular identifier from a template-switch 5' adaptor carrying 12 random nucleotides. Each sample yielded at least 2.5 million CDR3-containing paired-end reads. All of the RNA was converted into first-strand cDNA using the Mint cDNA synthesis kit, with a TRBC-specific oligonucleotide serving as the primer. Following uracil-DNA glycosylase treatment, all cDNA underwent a first 18-cycle PCR with the universal primers M1SS and BC2_uni_R. The study's processing was this. Each sample was normalized by randomly selecting 1 million high-quality reads, each carrying a distinct molecular identifier. Reads with shared molecular identifiers were discarded instead of being binned into consensus sequences. MiTCR, with a Q25 quality threshold and the strictest error-elimination algorithm, was used for CDR3 identification, clonotype clustering and error correction. A nonparametric unseen species model using Euler transformation provided a lower-bound estimate of total TCR beta diversity. TCRdb trimmed public reads at Q25 via fastp, called clones via MiXCR and kept in-frame beta chains. Rows with one shared CDR3 protein collapse into an entry with the most common genes and DNA. The V and J calls were determined by TCRdb, not by the authors. The sample profile shows hundreds of thousands of distinct CDR3 sequences; under 30% of them were found once. The ten largest clones take up approximately 15% of the sample.

Systemically healthy Caucasian individuals from Russia, 35 to 50 in total and aged roughly 6 to 95 years, were included as donors. About 10 milliliters of peripheral blood were collected from each donor into EDTA-treated Vacutainer tubes. Ficoll-Paque density-gradient centrifugation was used to isolate PBMCs, with at least 6 million obtained per sample. Trizol reagent was used to extract total RNA from PBMCs, with at least 5 micrograms per sample. Naive CD45RAhigh/CD27high T cell percentages were measured by flow cytometry on a PBMC aliquot from every donor. The origin of this receptor is a woman of 80 years or more in good health. Source material: blood. The chain couples TRBV3-1 to TRBJ1-4; the D gene is perhaps TRBD1, from 5 matching bases. The DNA is TGTGCCAGCAGCCAATGGCAGGGACGGGAAAAACTGTTTTTT. Its coded protein is CASSQWQGREKLFF.